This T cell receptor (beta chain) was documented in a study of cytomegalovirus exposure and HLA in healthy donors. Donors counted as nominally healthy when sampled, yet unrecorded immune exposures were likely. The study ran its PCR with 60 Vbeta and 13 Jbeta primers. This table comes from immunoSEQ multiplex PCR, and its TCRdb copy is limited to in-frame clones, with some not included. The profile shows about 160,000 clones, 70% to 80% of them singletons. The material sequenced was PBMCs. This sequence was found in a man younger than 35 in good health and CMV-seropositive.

The DNA for the CDR3 is TGTGCCAGCATCCATGGGACAGTAAGCCACTTT. Protein sequence: CASIHGTVSHF. V is TRBV28 and J is TRBJ1-6; 7 nucleotides align to TRBD1. V lost 7 bases and J lost 18; bases outside the gene matches: 9. Germline V gene data show CDR1 as MDHEN and CDR2 as SYDVKM. This CDR3 is built from 11 residues.